This is a list of T cell receptor beta chains from one sample in a study of OX40 agonist ivuxolimab in advanced cancers. Data came from immunoSEQ multiplex PCR; TCRdb stores just in-frame clones and leaves some out. Altogether 80,000 to 100,000 clones are present, about nine tenths being singletons, with the ten largest covering around 0.82%. The sample consisted of CD4+ or CD8+ T cells sorted from blood, taken in a trial of the OX40 agonist ivuxolimab. These receptors came from an adult with an advanced solid tumor such as melanoma, head and neck, liver or kidney cancer. The CDR3 runs from the conserved cysteine through the conserved F or W. D genes are given only for firm matches. Only some rows state a clone size, as once, few, many or a class for expanded clones.

abundance,v_gene,j_gene,d_gene,CDR3nt,CDR3aa
NA,TRBV7-2,TRBJ1-1,TRBD1,TGTGCCAGCAGGGGACAGGGGGCGCACACTGAAGCTTTCTTT,CASRGQGAHTEAFF
few,TRBV6-5,TRBJ2-7,NA,TGTGCCAGCAGCATGGCCGGCGAGCAGTACTTC,CASSMAGEQYF
NA,TRBV10-3,TRBJ1-2,TRBD1,TGTGCCATCAGTGCGGGACAGGGCATTTATGGCTACACCTTC,CAISAGQGIYGYTF
NA,TRBV6-1,TRBJ1-1,NA,TGTGCCAGCAGTGAAGAGGGACCTAACACTGAAGCTTTCTTT,CASSEEGPNTEAFF
NA,TRBV21-1,TRBJ2-1,NA,TGTGCCAGCAGCGTGACAGGGAATGAGCAGTTCTTC,CASSVTGNEQFF
NA,TRBV6-6,TRBJ2-7,TRBD1,TGTGCCAGCAGTCCCGGGACAGCTCTACGGGAGCAGTACTTC,CASSPGTALREQYF
NA,TRBV5-4,TRBJ2-3,NA,TGTGCCAGCAGCTTGACAACGGGATCGCGATGGGATACGCAGTATTTT,CASSLTTGSRWDTQYF
NA,TRBV5-8,TRBJ1-1,NA,TGTGCCAGCAGCCTGGAGGGGCGGCCTTACGGAACTGAAGCTTTCTTT,CASSLEGRPYGTEAFF
NA,TRBV5-1,TRBJ2-1,TRBD1,TGCGCCAGCAGCTTGCAGGGGGCAAACTCCTACAATGAGCAGTTCTTC,CASSLQGANSYNEQFF
NA,TRBV7-8,TRBJ2-3,TRBD2,TGTGCCACAGGCGGGAGAGGGACAGATACGCAGTATTTT,CATGGRGTDTQYF
once,TRBV5-6,TRBJ1-3,NA,TGTGCCAGCACCCCGAGGTGGGGTAATGGCAACACCATATATTTT,CASTPRWGNGNTIYF
NA,TRBV7-2,TRBJ2-1,NA,TGTGCCAGCAGCTTTGCCCAGAACTCCTACAATGAGCAGTTCTTC,CASSFAQNSYNEQFF